This entry concerns a single T cell receptor beta chain. Survey-level resolution applied to immunoSEQ assay v3.0. Assay used: immunoSEQ multiplex PCR; TCRdb lists only in-frame clones, some missing. The table lists about 44,000 clones, about 95% of them singletons. These data originate in a study of long-term antiretroviral therapy in people with HIV. CDR3 length: 15 amino acids. The ends were cut back, 3 bases at V and 2 bases at J, with 8 bases in the middle. Per germline, CDR1 MNHEY and CDR2 SVGAGI. Each HIV participant was treated in the United States. The sequence was obtained from a woman between 50 and 59 years old with HIV. The V and J genes are TRBV6-5 and TRBJ2-6; D may correspond to TRBD1 or TRBD2 (5 bases each). The sequences come from unsorted PBMCs, collected 3.7 years after starting antiretroviral therapy. The CDR3, as DNA: TGTGCCAGCAGTTATGGGACCGCTGGGGCCAACGTCCTGACTTTC. Translated, it gives CASSYGTAGANVLTF.